This record covers a single T cell receptor (beta chain). The sample is drawn from a study of control samples from healthy donors and cancer patients. The CDR3 is 15 amino acids. The germline CDR1 and CDR2 sequences are SEHNR and FQNEAQ (reference sequence). With 5 bases clipped from V and 0 bases from J, the junction kept 3 bases outside the gene matches. Clones were sequenced by immunoSEQ multiplex PCR, and TCRdb holds only the in-frame ones, with some missing. Here the sample spans 70,000 or so clones, nearly 85% being singletons. This clonotype was obtained from a man aged 50 to 59 in good health. The chain uses TRBV7-9 and TRBJ1-3, with 8 bases that match TRBD1. Sequencing input: blood. The CDR3 sequence is CASSTDRGSGNTIYF. As DNA, the CDR3 is TGTGCCAGCAGCACAGACAGGGGCTCTGGAAACACCATATATTTT.